The present TCR beta chain was sequenced within a study of shared clonotypes between healthy human individuals. CDR3 length: 14 amino acids. Per germline, CDR1 LNHDA and CDR2 SQIVND (reference sequence). Trimming stripped 7 bases from V and 3 bases from J, with 16 bases between. Whole-study findings and limits: The low donor count limited represented genetic and exposure-history diversity. Memory subsets generally showed lower estimated richness than naive subsets.

A note on this clone: Its antigen is unidentified.

Profiling relied on immunoSEQ multiplex PCR, and the TCRdb table lists in-frame clones only, not all of them. The sample lists approximately 1.9 million clones, roughly 93% occurring once. Naivety among CD8 cells was defined by CD45RO negativity and positive CCR7 selection, thereby excluding terminally differentiated effector memory CD45RA+ cells. This chain links TRBV19 with TRBJ2-7, with unresolved D. This receptor was obtained from a young man in good health. Some clones in this sample may be carry-over from other donors' samples. Sequencing was done on a sample of naive CD8+ T cells from PBMCs. CDR3 sequence: CASKDHPGDYEQYF. The CDR3 DNA is TGTGCCAGTAAAGACCACCCGGGCGACTACGAGCAGTACTTC.